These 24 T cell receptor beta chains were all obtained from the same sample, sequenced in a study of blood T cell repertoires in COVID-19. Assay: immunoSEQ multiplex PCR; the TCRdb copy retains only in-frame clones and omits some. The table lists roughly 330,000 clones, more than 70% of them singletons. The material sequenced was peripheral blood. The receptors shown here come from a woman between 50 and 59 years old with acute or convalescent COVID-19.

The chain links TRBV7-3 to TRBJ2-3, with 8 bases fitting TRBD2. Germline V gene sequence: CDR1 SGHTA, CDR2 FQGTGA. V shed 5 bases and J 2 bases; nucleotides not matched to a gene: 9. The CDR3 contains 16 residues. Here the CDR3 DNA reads TGTGCCAGCAGCCCGGGGGTAGCGGGATTCACAGATACGCAGTATTTT. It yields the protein CASSPGVAGFTDTQYF.

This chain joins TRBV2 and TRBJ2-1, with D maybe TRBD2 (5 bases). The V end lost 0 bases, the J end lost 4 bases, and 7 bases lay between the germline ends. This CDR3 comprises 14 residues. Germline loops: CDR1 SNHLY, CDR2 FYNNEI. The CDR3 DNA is TGTGCCAGCAGTGAAGCGGGAGTATACAATGAGCAGTTCTTC. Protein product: CASSEAGVYNEQFF.

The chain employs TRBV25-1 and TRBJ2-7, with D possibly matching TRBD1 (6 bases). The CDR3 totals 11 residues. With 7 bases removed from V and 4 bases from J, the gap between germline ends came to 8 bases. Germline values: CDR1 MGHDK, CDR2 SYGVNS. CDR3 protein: CASTQGYEQYF. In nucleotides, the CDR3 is TGTGCCAGCACACAGGGTTACGAGCAGTACTTC.

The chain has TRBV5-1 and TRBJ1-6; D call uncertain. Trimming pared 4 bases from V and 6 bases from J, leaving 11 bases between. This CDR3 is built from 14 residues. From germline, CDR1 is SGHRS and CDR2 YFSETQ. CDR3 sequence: CASSGESVNSPLHF. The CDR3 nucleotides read TGCGCCAGCAGCGGGGAGTCCGTTAATTCACCCCTCCACTTT.

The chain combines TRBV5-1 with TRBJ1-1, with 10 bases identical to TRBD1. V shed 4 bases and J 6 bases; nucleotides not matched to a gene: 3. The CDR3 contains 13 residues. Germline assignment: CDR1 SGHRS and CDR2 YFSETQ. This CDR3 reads CASSQGTGAEAFF. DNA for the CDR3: TGCGCCAGCAGCCAAGGGACAGGGGCTGAAGCTTTCTTT.

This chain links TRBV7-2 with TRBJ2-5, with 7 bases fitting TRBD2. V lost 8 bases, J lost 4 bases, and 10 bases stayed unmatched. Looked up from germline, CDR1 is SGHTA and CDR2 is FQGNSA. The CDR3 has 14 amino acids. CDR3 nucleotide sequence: TGTGCCAGCCAAAGGCGGGGGAGGGCAGAGACCCAGTACTTC. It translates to CASQRRGRAETQYF.

The DNA of the CDR3 is TGTGCCAGCAGCCGTTCCCCGGGGCCGGGACAGGGTCGCCTCCACTTT. Encoded protein: CASSRSPGPGQGRLHF. V gene TRBV9 combines with J gene TRBJ1-6; 9 positions agree with TRBD1. Per the germline V gene, CDR1 is SGDLS and CDR2 is YYNGEE. The trim removed 4 bases at V and 15 bases at J, leaving 17 bases unmatched. The CDR3 spans 16 residues.

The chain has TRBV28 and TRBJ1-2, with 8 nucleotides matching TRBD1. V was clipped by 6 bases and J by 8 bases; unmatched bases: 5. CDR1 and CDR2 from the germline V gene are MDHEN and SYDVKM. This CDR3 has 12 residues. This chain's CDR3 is CASRRTGSGYTF. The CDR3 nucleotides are TGTGCCAGCAGACGGACAGGGTCGGGCTACACCTTC.

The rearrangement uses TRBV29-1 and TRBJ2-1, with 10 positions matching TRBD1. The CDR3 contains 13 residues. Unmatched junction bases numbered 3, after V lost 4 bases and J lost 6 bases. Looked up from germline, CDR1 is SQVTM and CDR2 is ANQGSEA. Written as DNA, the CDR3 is TGCAGCGTTGTGGGACAGGGGCTCAATGAGCAGTTCTTC. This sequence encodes CSVVGQGLNEQFF.

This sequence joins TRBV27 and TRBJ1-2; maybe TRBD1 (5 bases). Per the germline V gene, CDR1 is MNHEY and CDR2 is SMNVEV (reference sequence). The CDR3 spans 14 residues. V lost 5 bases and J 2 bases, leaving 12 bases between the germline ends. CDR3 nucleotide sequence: TGTGCCAGCAGTCCAATGACAGCAAACTATGGCTACACCTTC. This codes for CASSPMTANYGYTF.

The CDR3 spells CASSPGGGTGGWGTEAFF. Here the CDR3 DNA reads TGTGCCAGCAGCCCTGGGGGCGGGACAGGGGGCTGGGGCACTGAAGCTTTCTTT. This sequence joins TRBV7-9 and TRBJ1-1; 12 positions match TRBD1. CDR3 length equals 18 residues. The V gene end was trimmed by 5 bases and the J gene end by 4 bases; junction bases not matched to a gene: 14. Per germline, CDR1 SEHNR and CDR2 FQNEAQ (reference sequence).

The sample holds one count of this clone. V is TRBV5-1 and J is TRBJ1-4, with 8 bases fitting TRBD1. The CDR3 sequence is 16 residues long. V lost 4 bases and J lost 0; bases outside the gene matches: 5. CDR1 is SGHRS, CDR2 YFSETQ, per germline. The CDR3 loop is CASSQTGGATNEKLFF. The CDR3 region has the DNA TGCGCCAGCAGCCAAACAGGGGGTGCAACTAATGAAAAACTGTTTTTT. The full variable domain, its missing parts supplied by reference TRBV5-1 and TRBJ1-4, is KAGVTQTPRYLIKTRGQQVTLSCSPISGHRSVSWYQQTPGQGLQFLFEYFSETQRNKGNFPGRFSGRQFSNSRSEMNVSTLELGDSALYLCASSQTGGATNEKLFFGSGTQLSVL.

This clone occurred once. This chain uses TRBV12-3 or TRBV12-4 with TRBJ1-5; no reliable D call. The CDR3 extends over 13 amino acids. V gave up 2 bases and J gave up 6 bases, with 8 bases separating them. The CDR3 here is CASSLRFSQPQHF. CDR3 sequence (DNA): TGTGCCAGCAGTTTACGCTTTAGTCAGCCCCAGCATTTT.

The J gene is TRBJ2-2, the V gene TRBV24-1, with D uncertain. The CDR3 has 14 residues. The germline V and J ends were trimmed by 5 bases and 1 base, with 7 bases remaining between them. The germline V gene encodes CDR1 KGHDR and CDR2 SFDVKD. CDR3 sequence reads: CATSGSLNTGELFF. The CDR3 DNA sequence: TGTGCCACCAGTGGTAGCTTGAACACCGGGGAGCTGTTTTTT.

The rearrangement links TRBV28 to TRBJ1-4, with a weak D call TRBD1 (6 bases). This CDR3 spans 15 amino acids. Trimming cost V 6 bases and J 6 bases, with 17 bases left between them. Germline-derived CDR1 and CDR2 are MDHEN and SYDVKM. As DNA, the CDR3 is TGTGCCAGCAGGCCCCGGGGGGCCTTATATGAAAAACTGTTTTTT. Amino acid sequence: CASRPRGALYEKLFF.

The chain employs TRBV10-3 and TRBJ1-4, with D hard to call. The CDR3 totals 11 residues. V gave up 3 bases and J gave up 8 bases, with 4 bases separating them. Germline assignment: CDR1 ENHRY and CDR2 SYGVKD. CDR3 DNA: TGTGCCATCAGTGATCAGGAAAAACTGTTTTTT. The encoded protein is CAISDQEKLFF.

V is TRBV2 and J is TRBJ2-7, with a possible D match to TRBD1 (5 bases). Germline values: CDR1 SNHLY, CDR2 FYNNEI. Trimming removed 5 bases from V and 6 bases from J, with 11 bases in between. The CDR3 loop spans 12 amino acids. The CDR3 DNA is TGTGCCAGCAGTCAGGGAACCCGCGAGCAGTACTTC. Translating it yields CASSQGTREQYF.

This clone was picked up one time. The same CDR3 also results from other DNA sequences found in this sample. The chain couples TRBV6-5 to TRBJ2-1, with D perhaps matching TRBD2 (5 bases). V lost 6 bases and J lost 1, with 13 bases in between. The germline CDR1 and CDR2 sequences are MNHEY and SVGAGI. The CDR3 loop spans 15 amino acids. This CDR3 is CASSLGRGSYNEQFF. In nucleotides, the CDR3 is TGTGCCAGCAGCCTGGGGAGAGGATCCTACAATGAGCAGTTCTTC.

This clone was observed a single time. This CDR3 reads CASSFIDRDYNEQFF. CDR3 bases: TGTGCCAGCAGTTTTATAGACAGGGACTACAATGAGCAGTTCTTC. This chain links TRBV28 with TRBJ2-1, with TRBD1 matching 7 bases. CDR3 length: 15 residues. CDR1 and CDR2 from the germline V gene are MDHEN and SYDVKM. J was trimmed by 3 bases and V by 3 bases; bases with no gene match: 5.

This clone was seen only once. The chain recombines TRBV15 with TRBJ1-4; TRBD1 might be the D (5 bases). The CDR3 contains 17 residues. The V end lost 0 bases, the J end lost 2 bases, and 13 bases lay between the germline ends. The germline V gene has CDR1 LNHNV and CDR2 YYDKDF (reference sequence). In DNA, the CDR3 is TGTGCCACCAGCAGAGACCAGGGCCTGCGCACTAATGAAAAACTGTTTTTT. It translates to CATSRDQGLRTNEKLFF.

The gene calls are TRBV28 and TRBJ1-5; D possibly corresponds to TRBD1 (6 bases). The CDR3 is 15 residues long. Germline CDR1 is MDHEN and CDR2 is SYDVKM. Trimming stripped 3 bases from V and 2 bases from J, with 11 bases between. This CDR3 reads CASSLVQGGNQPQHF. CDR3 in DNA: TGTGCCAGCAGTTTGGTACAGGGTGGCAATCAGCCCCAGCATTTT.

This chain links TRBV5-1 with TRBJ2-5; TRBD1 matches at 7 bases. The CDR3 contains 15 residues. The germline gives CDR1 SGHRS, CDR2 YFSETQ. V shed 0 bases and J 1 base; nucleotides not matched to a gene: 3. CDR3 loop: CASSLVGDSQETQYF. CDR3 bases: TGCGCCAGCAGCTTGGTAGGGGACAGCCAAGAGACCCAGTACTTC.

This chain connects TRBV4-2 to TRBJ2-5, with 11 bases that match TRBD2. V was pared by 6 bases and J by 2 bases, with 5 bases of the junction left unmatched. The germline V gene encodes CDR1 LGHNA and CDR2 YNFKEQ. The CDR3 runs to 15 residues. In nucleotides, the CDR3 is TGTGCCAGCAGATCGACTAGCGGGACTCAAGAGACCCAGTACTTC. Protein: CASRSTSGTQETQYF.

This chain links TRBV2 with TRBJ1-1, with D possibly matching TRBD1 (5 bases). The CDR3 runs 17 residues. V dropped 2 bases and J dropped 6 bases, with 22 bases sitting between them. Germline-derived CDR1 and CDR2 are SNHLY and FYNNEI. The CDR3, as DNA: TGTGCCAGCAGTGAACTTTACATGGGGGGGGAGAGCCCTGAAGCTTTCTTT. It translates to CASSELYMGGESPEAFF.